This T cell receptor (beta chain) is drawn from a study of cytomegalovirus exposure and HLA in healthy donors. 60 Vbeta and 13 Jbeta primers were used in PCR. The method was immunoSEQ multiplex PCR; TCRdb's version includes in-frame clones alone and lacks a portion of them. The sample lists roughly 130,000 clones; approximately 80% were seen once. Material for sequencing was PBMCs. The TCR comes from a woman between 40 and 50 years old in good health and CMV-seropositive.

The CDR3 loop reads CASSLDKRGYTEAFF. The CDR3 DNA sequence: TGTGCCAGCAGCTTAGACAAAAGAGGGTACACTGAAGCTTTCTTT. This chain connects TRBV5-8 to TRBJ1-1; D ambiguous. The V gene's germline CDR1 is SGHTS and CDR2 YDEGEE. V lost 2 bases to trimming and J lost 3 bases, with 14 bases between them. This CDR3 is 15 amino acids long.